This T cell receptor beta chain appears in the sequencing data of a study of T-cell memory formation after mild COVID-19. This clonotype has ten or more counts. At one boundary the junction diverges from the germline segment, which might be a read error. TCRdb passed the 5' RACE reads through MiXCR, listing each CDR3 protein once. Of about 35,000 distinct CDR3 sequences in the sample, about 21% were seen once. The germline V gene encodes CDR1 SGHRS and CDR2 YFSETQ. This CDR3 has 16 residues. The chain carries TRBV5-1 and TRBJ1-1, with D hard to call. The sequence was obtained from an adult who had mild COVID-19 (a few samples of this study predate the infection). Cell type and time point are not known. Sequencing was carried out using PBMCs or a T cell subset sorted from them (not recorded which). The CDR3 DNA sequence: TGCGCCAGCTGCTTACAAGGGCTCCGGGCCAACACTGAAGCTTTCTTT. Its translation is CASCLQGLRANTEAFF.